This is a list of T cell receptor beta chains from one sample in a study of blood T cells in healthy people across ages. TCRdb re-derived calls from the 5' RACE reads in MiXCR, one entry per CDR3 protein. The data show fewer than 800,000 distinct CDR3 sequences, about 34% seen once. The sequenced material came from blood. The receptors were sampled from a woman older than 75 in good health. Each CDR3 is given with its conserved first and last residue. The order of the fields is CDR3 length, clone size, V gene, CDR3 protein. Expanded clones are given a class, and other clones once, few, many or no size at all.

CDR3 length: 16; clone size: NA; V gene: TRBV12-3/TRBV12-4; CDR3 protein: CASTLRGTGSADTQYF
CDR3 length: 14; clone size: many; V gene: TRBV30; CDR3 protein: CAWSGSDRGEGYTF
CDR3 length: 15; clone size: NA; V gene: TRBV4-3; CDR3 protein: CASSPWRQGKEKLFF
CDR3 length: 17; clone size: NA; V gene: TRBV7-9; CDR3 protein: CASSVGTGQNRDTEAFF
CDR3 length: 13; clone size: NA; V gene: TRBV3-1; CDR3 protein: CASSPWGSGEAFF
CDR3 length: 15; clone size: many; V gene: TRBV6-1; CDR3 protein: CASRPDRGWAAEQFF
CDR3 length: 16; clone size: NA; V gene: TRBV20-1; CDR3 protein: CSARDQQRTYYNEQFF
CDR3 length: 13; clone size: once; V gene: TRBV12-3/TRBV12-4; CDR3 protein: CASSLSPAGEQYF
CDR3 length: 16; clone size: NA; V gene: TRBV2; CDR3 protein: CASSADEKRGTNVLTF
CDR3 length: 14; clone size: many; V gene: TRBV27; CDR3 protein: CASSPGTSGGPQYF
CDR3 length: 14; clone size: many; V gene: TRBV13; CDR3 protein: CASSELRGGETQYF
CDR3 length: 12; clone size: many; V gene: TRBV7-2; CDR3 protein: CASRPAGYEQYF
CDR3 length: 14; clone size: many; V gene: TRBV7-9; CDR3 protein: CASSLEFWQGEQFF
CDR3 length: 15; clone size: many; V gene: TRBV7-3; CDR3 protein: CASSLNARGMRGYTF
CDR3 length: 14; clone size: few; V gene: TRBV3-1; CDR3 protein: CASSQNGGSSPLHF
CDR3 length: 17; clone size: few; V gene: TRBV6-1; CDR3 protein: CASSRARGRGESYEQYF
CDR3 length: 14; clone size: few; V gene: TRBV24-1; CDR3 protein: CATSDIGPNQPQHF
CDR3 length: 16; clone size: many; V gene: TRBV3-1; CDR3 protein: CASSQGTGIFPYGYTF
CDR3 length: 16; clone size: NA; V gene: TRBV5-6; CDR3 protein: CASSPWGFSGANVLTF
CDR3 length: 15; clone size: NA; V gene: TRBV5-1; CDR3 protein: CASSLEGRGESPLHF
CDR3 length: 18; clone size: many; V gene: TRBV4-1; CDR3 protein: CASSQDRVALAATDTQYF
CDR3 length: 12; clone size: few; V gene: TRBV20-1; CDR3 protein: CSATGQAYEQYF
CDR3 length: 13; clone size: few; V gene: TRBV12-3/TRBV12-4; CDR3 protein: CASTRDSRYEQYF
CDR3 length: 16; clone size: NA; V gene: TRBV20-1; CDR3 protein: CSARLSGTGYGYGYTF
CDR3 length: 12; clone size: NA; V gene: TRBV3-1; CDR3 protein: CASSHLGYEQYF
CDR3 length: 15; clone size: NA; V gene: TRBV12-3/TRBV12-4; CDR3 protein: CASGVAGGSSYEQYF
CDR3 length: 14; clone size: many; V gene: TRBV6-1; CDR3 protein: CASSETRGGYGYTF
CDR3 length: 17; clone size: few; V gene: TRBV20-1; CDR3 protein: CSARNARGGGPSYEQYF
CDR3 length: 16; clone size: NA; V gene: TRBV2; CDR3 protein: CASSEWGLADYNEQFF
CDR3 length: 18; clone size: many; V gene: TRBV4-2; CDR3 protein: CASSQAGRGGLTYNEQFF
CDR3 length: 15; clone size: many; V gene: TRBV4-1; CDR3 protein: CASSLTGTGIGELFF
CDR3 length: 17; clone size: NA; V gene: TRBV7-6; CDR3 protein: CASSLVPSGVQVPEQYF
CDR3 length: 15; clone size: many; V gene: TRBV3-1; CDR3 protein: CASSHILVSWETQYF
CDR3 length: 14; clone size: few; V gene: TRBV19; CDR3 protein: CASIPNRGNQPQHF
CDR3 length: 15; clone size: many; V gene: TRBV12-3/TRBV12-4; CDR3 protein: CASSFTGGAKEKLFF
CDR3 length: 14; clone size: few; V gene: TRBV30; CDR3 protein: CAWSVNRVNTEAFF
CDR3 length: 15; clone size: NA; V gene: TRBV20-1; CDR3 protein: CSAQTQGASNQPQHF
CDR3 length: 14; clone size: many; V gene: TRBV6-5; CDR3 protein: CASRADTTNYGYTF
CDR3 length: 16; clone size: many; V gene: TRBV29-1; CDR3 protein: CSVLGLAGETTMRQFF
CDR3 length: 16; clone size: many; V gene: TRBV6-1; CDR3 protein: CASSEFSGTARNEQYF
CDR3 length: 13; clone size: many; V gene: TRBV6-6; CDR3 protein: CASRVQIYNEQFF
CDR3 length: 14; clone size: NA; V gene: TRBV20-1; CDR3 protein: CSAPGGQIYNEQFF
CDR3 length: 15; clone size: NA; V gene: TRBV6-5; CDR3 protein: CASGPSGGNQETQFF
CDR3 length: 15; clone size: NA; V gene: TRBV12-3/TRBV12-4; CDR3 protein: CASMDSGESADTQYF
CDR3 length: 16; clone size: many; V gene: TRBV9; CDR3 protein: CASSVGRGPGQETQYF
CDR3 length: 15; clone size: NA; V gene: TRBV7-2; CDR3 protein: CAGSLGGGRGEKLFF
CDR3 length: 17; clone size: few; V gene: TRBV5-1; CDR3 protein: CASSLKRWDSSRYGYTF